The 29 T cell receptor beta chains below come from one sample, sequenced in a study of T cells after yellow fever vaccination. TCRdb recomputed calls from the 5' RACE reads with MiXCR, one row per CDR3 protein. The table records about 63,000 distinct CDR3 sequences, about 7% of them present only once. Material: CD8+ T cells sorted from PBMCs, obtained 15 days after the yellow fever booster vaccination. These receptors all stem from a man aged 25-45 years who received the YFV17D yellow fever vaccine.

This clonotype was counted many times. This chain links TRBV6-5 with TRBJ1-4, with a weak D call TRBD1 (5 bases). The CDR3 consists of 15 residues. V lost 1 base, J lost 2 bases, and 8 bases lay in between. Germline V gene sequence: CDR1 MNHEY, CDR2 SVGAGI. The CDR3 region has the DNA TGTGCCAGCAGTTACTACGGGGGGACTAATGAAAAACTGTTTTTT. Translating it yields CASSYYGGTNEKLFF.

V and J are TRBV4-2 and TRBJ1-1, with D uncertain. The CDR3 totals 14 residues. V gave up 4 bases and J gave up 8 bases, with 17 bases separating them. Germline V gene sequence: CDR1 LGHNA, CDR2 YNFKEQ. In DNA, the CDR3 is TGTGCCAGCAGCCGAGAAACCGCGGACGGAGAAGCTTTCTTT. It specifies CASSRETADGEAFF.

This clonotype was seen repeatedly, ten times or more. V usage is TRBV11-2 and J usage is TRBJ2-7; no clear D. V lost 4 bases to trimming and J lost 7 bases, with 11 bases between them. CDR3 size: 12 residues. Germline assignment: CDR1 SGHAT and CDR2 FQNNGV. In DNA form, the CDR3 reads TGTGCCAGCAGCTCGAGGACGGAAGAGCAGTACTTC. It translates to CASSSRTEEQYF.

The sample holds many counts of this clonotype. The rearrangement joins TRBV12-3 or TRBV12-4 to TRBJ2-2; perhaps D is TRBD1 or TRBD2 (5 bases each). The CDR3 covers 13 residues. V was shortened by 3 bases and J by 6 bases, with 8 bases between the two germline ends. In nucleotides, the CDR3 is TGTGCCAGCAGTTTTTCGGGGCCCGGGGAGCTGTTTTTT. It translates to CASSFSGPGELFF.

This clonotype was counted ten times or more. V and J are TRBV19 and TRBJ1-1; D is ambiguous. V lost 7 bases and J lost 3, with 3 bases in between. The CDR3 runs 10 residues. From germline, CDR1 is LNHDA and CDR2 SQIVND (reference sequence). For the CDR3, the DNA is TGTGCCAGTATGTACACTGAAGCTTTCTTT. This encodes CASMYTEAFF.

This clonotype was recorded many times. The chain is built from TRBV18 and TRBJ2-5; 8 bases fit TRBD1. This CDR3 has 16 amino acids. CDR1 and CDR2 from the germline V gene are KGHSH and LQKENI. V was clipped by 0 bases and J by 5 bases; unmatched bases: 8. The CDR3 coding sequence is TGTGCCAGCTCACCACCGTCGGACAGGGAATATGAGACCCAGTACTTC. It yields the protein CASSPPSDREYETQYF.

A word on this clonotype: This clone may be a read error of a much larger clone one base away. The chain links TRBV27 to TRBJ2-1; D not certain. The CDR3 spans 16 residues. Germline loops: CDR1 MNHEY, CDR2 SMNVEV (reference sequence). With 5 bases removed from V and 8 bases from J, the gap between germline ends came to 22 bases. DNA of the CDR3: TGTGCCAGCAGTAGCCCAACGCAGATTGAGTTCCATGAGCAGTTCTTC. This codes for CASSSPTQIEFHEQFF.

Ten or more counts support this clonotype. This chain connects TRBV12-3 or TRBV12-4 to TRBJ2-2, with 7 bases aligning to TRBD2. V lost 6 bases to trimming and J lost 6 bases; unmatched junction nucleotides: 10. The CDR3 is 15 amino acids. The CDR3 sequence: CASSPSGAPPGELFF. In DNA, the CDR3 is TGTGCCAGCAGCCCTAGCGGAGCGCCCCCCGGGGAGCTGTTTTTT.

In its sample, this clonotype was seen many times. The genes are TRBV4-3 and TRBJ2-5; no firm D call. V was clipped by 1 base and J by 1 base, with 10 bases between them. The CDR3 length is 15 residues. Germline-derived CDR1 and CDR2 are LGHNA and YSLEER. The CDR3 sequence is CASSQGAAIQETQYF. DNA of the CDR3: TGCGCCAGCAGCCAAGGTGCGGCGATCCAAGAGACCCAGTACTTC.

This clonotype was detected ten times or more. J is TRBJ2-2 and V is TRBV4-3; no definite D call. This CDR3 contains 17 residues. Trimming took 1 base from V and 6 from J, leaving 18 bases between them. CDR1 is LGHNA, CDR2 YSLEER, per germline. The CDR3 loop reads CASSQVTSRLWPGELFF. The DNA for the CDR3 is TGCGCCAGCAGCCAAGTCACGAGCAGGTTATGGCCCGGGGAGCTGTTTTTT.

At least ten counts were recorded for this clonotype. The CDR3 here is CSAWTGGGQPQHF. The CDR3 DNA reads as TGCAGTGCCTGGACAGGTGGGGGTCAGCCCCAGCATTTT. The rearrangement joins TRBV20-1 to TRBJ1-5, with 7 bases that match TRBD1. The CDR3 loop spans 13 amino acids. Trimming removed 6 bases from V and 6 bases from J; junction bases left unmatched: 8. The V gene's germline CDR1 is DFQATT and CDR2 SNEGSKA (reference sequence).

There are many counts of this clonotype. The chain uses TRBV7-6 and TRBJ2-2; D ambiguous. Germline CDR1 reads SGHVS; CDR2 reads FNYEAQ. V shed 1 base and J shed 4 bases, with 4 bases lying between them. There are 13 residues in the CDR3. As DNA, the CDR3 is TGTGCCAGCAGCTTAGGTTCCACCGGGGAGCTGTTTTTT. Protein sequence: CASSLGSTGELFF.

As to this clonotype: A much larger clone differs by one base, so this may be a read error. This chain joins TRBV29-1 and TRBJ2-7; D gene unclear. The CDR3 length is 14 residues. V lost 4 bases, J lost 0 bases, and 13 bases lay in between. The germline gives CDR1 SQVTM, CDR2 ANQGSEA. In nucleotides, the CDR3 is TGCAGCGTTGGCGTCACCATGGCCTCCTACGAGCAGTACTTC. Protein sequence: CSVGVTMASYEQYF.

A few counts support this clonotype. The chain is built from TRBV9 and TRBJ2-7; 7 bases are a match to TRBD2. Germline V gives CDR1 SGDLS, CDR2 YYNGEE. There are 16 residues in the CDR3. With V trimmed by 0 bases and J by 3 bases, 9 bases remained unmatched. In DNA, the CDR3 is TGTGCCAGCAGCGTAGATTGGAGCGGGACCCGCTACGAGCAGTACTTC. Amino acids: CASSVDWSGTRYEQYF.

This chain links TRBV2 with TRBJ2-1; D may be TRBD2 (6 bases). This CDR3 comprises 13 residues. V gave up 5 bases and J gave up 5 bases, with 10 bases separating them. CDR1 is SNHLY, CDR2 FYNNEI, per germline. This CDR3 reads CASSYGRNNEQFF. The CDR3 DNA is TGTGCCAGCAGTTACGGGAGAAACAATGAGCAGTTCTTC. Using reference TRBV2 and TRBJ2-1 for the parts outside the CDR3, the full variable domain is EPEVTQTPSHQVTQMGQEVILRCVPISNHLYFYWYRQILGQKVEFLVSFYNNEISEKSEIFDDQFSVERPDGSNFTLKIRSTKLEDSAMYFCASSYGRNNEQFFGPGTRLTVL.

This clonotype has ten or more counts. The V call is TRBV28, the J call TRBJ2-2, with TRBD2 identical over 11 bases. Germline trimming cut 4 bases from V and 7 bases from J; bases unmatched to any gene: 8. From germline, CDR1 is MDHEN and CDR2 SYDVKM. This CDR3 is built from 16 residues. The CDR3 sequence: CASSSIAGGPVGELFF. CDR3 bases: TGTGCCAGCAGTTCCATAGCGGGAGGGCCTGTCGGGGAGCTGTTTTTT.

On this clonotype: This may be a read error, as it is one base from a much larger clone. The CDR3 DNA reads as TGTGCCAGCAGAACCAGCGGGGGGAGGTACGAGCAGTACTTC. Its translation: CASRTSGGRYEQYF. V gene TRBV28 combines with J gene TRBJ2-7; 9 bases agree with TRBD2. The trim removed 6 bases at V and 4 bases at J, leaving 7 bases unmatched. The length of the CDR3 is 14 residues. Germline lookup yields CDR1 MDHEN and CDR2 SYDVKM. The full variable domain, with the rest looked up from reference TRBV28 and TRBJ2-7, is DVKVTQSSRYLVKRTGEKVFLECVQDMDHENMFWYRQDPGLGLRLIYFSYDVKMKEKGDIPEGYSVSREKKERFSLILESASTNQTSMYLCASRTSGGRYEQYFGPGTRLTVT.

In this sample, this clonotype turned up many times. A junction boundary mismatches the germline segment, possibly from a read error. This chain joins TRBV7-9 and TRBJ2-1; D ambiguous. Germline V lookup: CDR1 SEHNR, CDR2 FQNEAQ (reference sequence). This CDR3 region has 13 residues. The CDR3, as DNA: TGTGCCAGCAGCTTCCCATCCTCCAATGAGCAGTTCTTC. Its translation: CASSFPSSNEQFF.

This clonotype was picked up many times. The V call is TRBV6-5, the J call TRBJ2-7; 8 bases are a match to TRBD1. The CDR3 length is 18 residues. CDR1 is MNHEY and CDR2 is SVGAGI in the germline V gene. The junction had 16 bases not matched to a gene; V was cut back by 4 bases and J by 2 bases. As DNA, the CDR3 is TGTGCCAGCAGTTTCCCCCCGCCGGACAGGGCTGGGACCTACGAGCAGTACTTC. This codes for CASSFPPPDRAGTYEQYF.

CDR3 loop: CSAVGTSGRLFDTQYF. The DNA for the CDR3 is TGCAGTGCGGTAGGGACTAGCGGGAGATTGTTTGATACGCAGTATTTT. J is TRBJ2-3 and V is TRBV20-1; TRBD2 matches at 14 bases. The CDR3 consists of 16 residues. Germline assignment: CDR1 DFQATT and CDR2 SNEGSKA (reference sequence). With 6 bases clipped from V and 6 bases from J, the junction kept 11 bases outside the gene matches.

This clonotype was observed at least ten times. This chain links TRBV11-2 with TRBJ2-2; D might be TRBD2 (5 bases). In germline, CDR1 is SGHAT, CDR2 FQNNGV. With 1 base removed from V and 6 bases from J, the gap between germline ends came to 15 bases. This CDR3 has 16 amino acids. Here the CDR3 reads CASSLVERGPAGELFF. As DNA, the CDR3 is TGTGCCAGCAGCTTAGTCGAGAGAGGGCCTGCCGGGGAGCTGTTTTTT.

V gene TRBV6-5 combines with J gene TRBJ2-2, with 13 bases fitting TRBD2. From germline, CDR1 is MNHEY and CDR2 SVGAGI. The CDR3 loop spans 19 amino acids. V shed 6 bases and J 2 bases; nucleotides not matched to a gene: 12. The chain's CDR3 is CASRYTRTSGRANTGELFF. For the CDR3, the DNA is TGTGCCAGCAGGTACACCCGGACTAGCGGGAGAGCTAACACCGGGGAGCTGTTTTTT.

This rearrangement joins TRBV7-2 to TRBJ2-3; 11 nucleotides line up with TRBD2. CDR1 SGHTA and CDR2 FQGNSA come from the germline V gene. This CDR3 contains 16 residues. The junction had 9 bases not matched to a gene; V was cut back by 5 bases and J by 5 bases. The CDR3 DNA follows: TGTGCCAGCAGCGCACTAGCGGGAGTGACAATAGATACGCAGTATTTT. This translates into CASSALAGVTIDTQYF.

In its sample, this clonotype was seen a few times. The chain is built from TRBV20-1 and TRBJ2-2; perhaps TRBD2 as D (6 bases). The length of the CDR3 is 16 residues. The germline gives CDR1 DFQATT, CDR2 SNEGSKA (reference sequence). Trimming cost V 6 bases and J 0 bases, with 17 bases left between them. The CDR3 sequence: CSARTLAGPNTGELFF. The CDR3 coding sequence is TGCAGTGCCCGCACCCTGGCGGGACCGAACACCGGGGAGCTGTTTTTT.

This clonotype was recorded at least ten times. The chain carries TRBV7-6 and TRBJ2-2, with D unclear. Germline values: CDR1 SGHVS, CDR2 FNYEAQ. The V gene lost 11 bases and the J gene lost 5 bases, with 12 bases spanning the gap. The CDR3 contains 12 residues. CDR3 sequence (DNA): TGTGCCGAGGAGCAAGGAACCGGGGAGCTGTTTTTT. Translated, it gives CAEEQGTGELFF.

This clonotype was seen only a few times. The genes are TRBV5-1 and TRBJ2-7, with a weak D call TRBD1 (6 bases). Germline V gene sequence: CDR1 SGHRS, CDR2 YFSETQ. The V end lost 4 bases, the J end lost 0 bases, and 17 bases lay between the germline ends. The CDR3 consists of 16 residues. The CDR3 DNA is TGCGCCAGCAGCGAGTACAGGGAAAGTTCCTCCTACGAGCAGTACTTC. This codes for CASSEYRESSSYEQYF.

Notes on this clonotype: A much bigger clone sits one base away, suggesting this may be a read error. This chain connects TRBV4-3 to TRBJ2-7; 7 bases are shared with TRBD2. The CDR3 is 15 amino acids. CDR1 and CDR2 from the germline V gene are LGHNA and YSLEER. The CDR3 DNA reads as TGCGCCAGCAGCCAAGGGGTAGCGGGTGTCTACGAGCGGTACTTC. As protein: CASSQGVAGVYERYF.

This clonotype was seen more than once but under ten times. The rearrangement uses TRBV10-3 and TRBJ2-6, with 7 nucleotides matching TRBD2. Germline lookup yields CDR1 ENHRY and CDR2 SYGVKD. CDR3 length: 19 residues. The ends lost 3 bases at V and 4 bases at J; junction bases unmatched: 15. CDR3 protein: CAISDPSGRVERGANVLTF. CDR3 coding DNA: TGTGCCATCAGTGACCCATCTGGGAGGGTAGAGCGCGGGGCCAACGTCCTGACTTTC.

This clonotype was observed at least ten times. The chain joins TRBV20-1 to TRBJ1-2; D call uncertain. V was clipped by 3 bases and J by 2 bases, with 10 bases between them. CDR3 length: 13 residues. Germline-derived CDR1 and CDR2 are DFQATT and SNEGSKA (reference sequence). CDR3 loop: CSASGAENYGYTF. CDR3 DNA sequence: TGCAGTGCTAGTGGTGCGGAGAACTATGGCTACACCTTC.